This T cell receptor (beta chain) was identified during a study of EBV T-cell therapy then PD-1 blockade in nasopharyngeal carcinoma. As to time point: 266 days after commencement of treatment, after nivolumab therapy. Treatment in this sample: AdE1-LMPpoly-expanded autologous EBV-specific T-cell therapy followed by anti-PD-1 nivolumab. Germline V gives CDR1 SGHVS, CDR2 FQNEAQ. This CDR3 has 12 amino acids. Trimming at V came to 5 bases and at J to 8 bases, leaving 5 bases not matched to a gene. TCRdb keeps only in-frame clones here, not all; method: immunoSEQ multiplex PCR. The sample yields over 20,000 clones, roughly 80% seen once. On this clone itself: What it recognizes is unknown.

The sample consisted of CD8+ T cells from blood, taken at roughly day 290 from a patient whose treatment included autologous EBV-specific T cells and nivolumab. This sequence was found in a man in his forties or fifties with nasopharyngeal carcinoma. V and J are TRBV7-8 and TRBJ1-2; 7 bases fit TRBD1. The CDR3 nucleotides read TGTGCCAGCAGCCCGCGGACAGGCGGCTACACCTTC. Translating it yields CASSPRTGGYTF.